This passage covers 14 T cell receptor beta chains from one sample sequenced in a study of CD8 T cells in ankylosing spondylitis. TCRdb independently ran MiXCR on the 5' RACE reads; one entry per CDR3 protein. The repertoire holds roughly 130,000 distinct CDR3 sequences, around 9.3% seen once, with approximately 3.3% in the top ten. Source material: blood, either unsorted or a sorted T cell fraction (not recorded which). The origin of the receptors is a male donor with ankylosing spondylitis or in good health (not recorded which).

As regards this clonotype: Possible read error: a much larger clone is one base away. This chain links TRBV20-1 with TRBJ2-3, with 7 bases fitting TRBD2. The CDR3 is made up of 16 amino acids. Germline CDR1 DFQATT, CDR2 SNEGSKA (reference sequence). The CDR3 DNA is TGCTGTGCTAGAGATCCAGCTAGCGGAATCACAGATACGCAGTATTTT. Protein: CCARDPASGITDTQYF.

The CDR3 here is CASSLVMANQPQHF. CDR3 coding DNA: TGTGCCAGCAGCTTGGTCATGGCGAATCAGCCCCAGCATTTT. The chain uses TRBV5-5 and TRBJ1-5; D ambiguous. This CDR3 region has 14 residues. Trimming cost V 0 bases and J 4 bases, with 8 bases left between them. The germline CDR1 and CDR2 sequences are SGHKS and YYEKEE (reference sequence).

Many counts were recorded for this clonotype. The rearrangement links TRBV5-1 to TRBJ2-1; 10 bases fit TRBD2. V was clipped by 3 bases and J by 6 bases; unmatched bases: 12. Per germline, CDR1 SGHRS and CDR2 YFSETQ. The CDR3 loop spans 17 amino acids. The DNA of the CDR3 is TGCGCCAGCAGCTCGGATTTACTAGCGGGGAACCGCAATGAGCAGTTCTTC. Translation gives CASSSDLLAGNRNEQFF.

The CDR3 bases are TGTGCCAGCAGAGGGGGACTAGCGGGAGAAAAAGATACGCAGTATTTT. This encodes CASRGGLAGEKDTQYF. The chain recombines TRBV28 with TRBJ2-3; 14 nucleotides match TRBD2. Germline CDR1 reads MDHEN; CDR2 reads SYDVKM. This CDR3 contains 16 residues. Trimming cost V 6 bases and J 5 bases; bases outside gene matches: 7.

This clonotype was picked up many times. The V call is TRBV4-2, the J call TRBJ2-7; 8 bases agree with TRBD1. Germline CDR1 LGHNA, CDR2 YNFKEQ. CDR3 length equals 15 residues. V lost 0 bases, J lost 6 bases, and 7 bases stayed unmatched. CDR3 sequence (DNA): TGTGCCAGCAGCCAAGAGGCAGGGGGCCTTACCGAGCAGTACTTC. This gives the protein CASSQEAGGLTEQYF.

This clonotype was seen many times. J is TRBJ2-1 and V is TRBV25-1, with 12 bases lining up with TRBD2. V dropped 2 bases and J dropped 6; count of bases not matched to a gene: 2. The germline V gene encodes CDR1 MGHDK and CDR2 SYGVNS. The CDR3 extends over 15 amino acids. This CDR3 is CASSETSGRSNEQFF. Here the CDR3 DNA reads TGTGCCAGCAGTGAAACTAGCGGGAGGAGCAATGAGCAGTTCTTC.

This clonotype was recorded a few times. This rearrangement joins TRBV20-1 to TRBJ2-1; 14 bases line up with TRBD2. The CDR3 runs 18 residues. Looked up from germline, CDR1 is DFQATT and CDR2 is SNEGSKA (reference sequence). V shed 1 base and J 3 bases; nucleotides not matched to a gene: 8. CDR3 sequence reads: CSARGYLGTSGSYNEQFF. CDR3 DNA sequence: TGCAGTGCTAGAGGTTACCTCGGGACTAGCGGGAGCTACAATGAGCAGTTCTTC.

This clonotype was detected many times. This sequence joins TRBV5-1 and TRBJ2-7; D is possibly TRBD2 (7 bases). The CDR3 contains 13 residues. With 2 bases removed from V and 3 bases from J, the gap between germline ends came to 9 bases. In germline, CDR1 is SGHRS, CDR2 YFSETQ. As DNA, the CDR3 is TGCGCCAGCAGCTTAGGGGGGGTCTACGAGCAGTACTTC. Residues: CASSLGGVYEQYF.

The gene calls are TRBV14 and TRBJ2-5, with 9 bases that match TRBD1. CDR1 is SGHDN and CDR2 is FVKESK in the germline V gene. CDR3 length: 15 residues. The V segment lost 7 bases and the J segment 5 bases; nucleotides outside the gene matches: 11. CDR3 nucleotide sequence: TGTGCCAGCATTACACTCCGGGACAGGGCCGAGACCCAGTACTTC. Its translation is CASITLRDRAETQYF.

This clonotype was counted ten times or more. The CDR3 loop is CASSLDVWTGGEEQYF. CDR3 nucleotides: TGTGCCAGCAGCTTGGACGTCTGGACAGGGGGCGAGGAGCAGTACTTC. This chain joins TRBV5-4 and TRBJ2-7, with TRBD1 matching over 11 bases. There are 16 residues in the CDR3. Germline V CDR1 and CDR2: SGHNT, YYREEE (reference sequence). The V segment lost 0 bases and the J segment 7 bases; nucleotides outside the gene matches: 9.

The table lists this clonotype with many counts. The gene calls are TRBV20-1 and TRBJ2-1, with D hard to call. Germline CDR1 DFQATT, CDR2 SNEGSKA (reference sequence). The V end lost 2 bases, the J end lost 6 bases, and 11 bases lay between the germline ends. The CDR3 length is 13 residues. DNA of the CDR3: TGCAGTGCTAGACCCCCTAGTGCCAATGAGCAGTTCTTC. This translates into CSARPPSANEQFF.

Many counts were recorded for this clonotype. The chain's CDR3 is CASSTDRNYGYTF. The CDR3 DNA follows: TGTGCCAGCAGCACCGACAGGAACTATGGCTACACCTTC. The V call is TRBV2, the J call TRBJ1-2; tentative D call: TRBD1 (6 bases). V was trimmed by 6 bases and J by 2 bases, leaving 10 bases between them. Germline CDR1 and CDR2: SNHLY and FYNNEI. This CDR3 is 13 amino acids long.

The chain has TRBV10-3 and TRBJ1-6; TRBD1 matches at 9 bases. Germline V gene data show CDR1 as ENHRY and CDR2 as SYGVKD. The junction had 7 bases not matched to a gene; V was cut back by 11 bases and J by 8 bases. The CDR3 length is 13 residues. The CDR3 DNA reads TGTGCCGTAACAGGGGGCTTAGATTCACCCCTCCACTTT. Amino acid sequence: CAVTGGLDSPLHF.

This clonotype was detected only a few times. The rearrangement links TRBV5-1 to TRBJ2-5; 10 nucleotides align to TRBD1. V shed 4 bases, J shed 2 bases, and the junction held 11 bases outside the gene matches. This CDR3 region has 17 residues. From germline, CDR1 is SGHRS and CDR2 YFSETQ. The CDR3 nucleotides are TGCGCCAGCAGCCACAGTTTCGGGACAGGGGCGCAAGAGACCCAGTACTTC. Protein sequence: CASSHSFGTGAQETQYF.